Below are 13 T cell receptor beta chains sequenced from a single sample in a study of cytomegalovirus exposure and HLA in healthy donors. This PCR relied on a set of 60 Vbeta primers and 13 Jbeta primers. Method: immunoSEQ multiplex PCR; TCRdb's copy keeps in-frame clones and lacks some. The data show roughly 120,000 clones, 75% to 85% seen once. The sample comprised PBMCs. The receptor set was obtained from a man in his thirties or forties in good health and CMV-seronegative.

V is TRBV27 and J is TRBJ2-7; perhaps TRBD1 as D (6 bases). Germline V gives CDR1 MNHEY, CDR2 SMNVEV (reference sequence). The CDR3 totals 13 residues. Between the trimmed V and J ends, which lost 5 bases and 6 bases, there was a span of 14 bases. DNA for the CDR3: TGTGCCAGCAGTGCAAAACAGGGAAGCGAGCAGTACTTC. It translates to CASSAKQGSEQYF.

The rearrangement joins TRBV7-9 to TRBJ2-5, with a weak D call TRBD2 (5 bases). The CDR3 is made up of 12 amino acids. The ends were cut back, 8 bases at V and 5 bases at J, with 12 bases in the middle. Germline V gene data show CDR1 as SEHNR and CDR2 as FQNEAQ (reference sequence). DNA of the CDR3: TGTGCCAGCCGGGCCGGGGAGGAGACCCAGTACTTC. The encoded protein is CASRAGEETQYF.

CDR3 sequence: CASSLEGVFGYTF. The CDR3 bases are TGTGCCAGCAGCTTAGAGGGGGTATTCGGCTACACCTTC. This chain connects TRBV7-2 to TRBJ1-2; D possibly corresponds to TRBD1 (6 bases). Per germline, CDR1 SGHTA and CDR2 FQGNSA. The CDR3 has 13 amino acids. V shed 1 base and J shed 8 bases, with 11 bases lying between them.

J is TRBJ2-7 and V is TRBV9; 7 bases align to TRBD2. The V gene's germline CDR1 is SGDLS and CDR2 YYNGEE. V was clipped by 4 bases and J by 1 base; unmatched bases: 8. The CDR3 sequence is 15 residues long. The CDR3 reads CASSPNSGPSYEQYF. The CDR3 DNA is TGTGCCAGCAGCCCTAATAGCGGGCCTTCCTACGAGCAGTACTTC.

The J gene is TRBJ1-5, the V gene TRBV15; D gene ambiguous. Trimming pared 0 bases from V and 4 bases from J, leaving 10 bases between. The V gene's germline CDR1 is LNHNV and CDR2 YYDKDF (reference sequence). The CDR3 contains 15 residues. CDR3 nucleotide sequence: TGTGCCACCAGCAGAGATCGGTGGAGAAATCAGCCCCAGCATTTT. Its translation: CATSRDRWRNQPQHF. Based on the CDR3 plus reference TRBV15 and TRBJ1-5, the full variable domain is DAMVIQNPRYQVTQFGKPVTLSCSQTLNHNVMYWYQQKSSQAPKLLFHYYDKDFNNEADTPDNFQSRRPNTSFCFLDIRSPGLGDTAMYLCATSRDRWRNQPQHFGDGTRLSIL.

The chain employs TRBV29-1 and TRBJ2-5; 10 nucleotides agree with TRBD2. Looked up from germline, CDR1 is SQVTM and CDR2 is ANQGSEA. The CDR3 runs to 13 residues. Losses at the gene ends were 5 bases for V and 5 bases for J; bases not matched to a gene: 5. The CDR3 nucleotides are TGCAGCGTTAAAGCGGGAGGGTATGAGACCCAGTACTTC. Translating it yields CSVKAGGYETQYF.

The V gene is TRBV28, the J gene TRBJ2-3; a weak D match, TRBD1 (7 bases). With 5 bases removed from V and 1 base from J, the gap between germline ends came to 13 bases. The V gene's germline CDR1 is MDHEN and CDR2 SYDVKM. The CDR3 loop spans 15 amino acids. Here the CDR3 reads CASSGGGIGTDTQYF. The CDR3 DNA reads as TGTGCCAGCAGTGGAGGGGGCATCGGCACAGATACGCAGTATTTT.

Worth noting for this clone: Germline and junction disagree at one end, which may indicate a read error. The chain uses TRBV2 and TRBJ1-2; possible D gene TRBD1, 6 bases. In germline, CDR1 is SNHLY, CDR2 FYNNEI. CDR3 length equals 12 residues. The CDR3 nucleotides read TGTGCCTATCCAGGGGTGAACTATGGCTACCCCTTC. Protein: CAYPGVNYGYPF.

The CDR3 region is CASSFRTSGNDEQFF. CDR3 bases: TGTGCCAGCAGCTTTAGGACTAGCGGGAACGATGAGCAGTTCTTC. This sequence joins TRBV7-9 and TRBJ2-1; 12 bases line up with TRBD2. The germline V gene encodes CDR1 SEHNR and CDR2 FQNEAQ (reference sequence). The CDR3 consists of 15 residues. The trim removed 3 bases at V and 8 bases at J, leaving 5 bases unmatched.

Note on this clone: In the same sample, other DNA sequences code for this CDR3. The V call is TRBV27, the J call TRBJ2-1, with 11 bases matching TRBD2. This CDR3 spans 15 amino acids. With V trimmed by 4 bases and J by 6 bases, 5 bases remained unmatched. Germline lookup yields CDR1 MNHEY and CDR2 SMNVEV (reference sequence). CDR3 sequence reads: CASSSGTSGINEQFF. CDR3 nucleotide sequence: TGTGCCAGCAGTTCCGGGACTAGCGGAATCAATGAGCAGTTCTTC.

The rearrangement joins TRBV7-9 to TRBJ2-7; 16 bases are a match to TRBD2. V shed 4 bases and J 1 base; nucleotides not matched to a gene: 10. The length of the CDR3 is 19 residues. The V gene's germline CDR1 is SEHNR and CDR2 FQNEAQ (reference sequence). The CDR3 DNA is TGTGCCAGCAGCTCCCGACGACCGGGACTAGCGGGAGGGTCCTACGAGCAGTACTTC. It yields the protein CASSSRRPGLAGGSYEQYF.

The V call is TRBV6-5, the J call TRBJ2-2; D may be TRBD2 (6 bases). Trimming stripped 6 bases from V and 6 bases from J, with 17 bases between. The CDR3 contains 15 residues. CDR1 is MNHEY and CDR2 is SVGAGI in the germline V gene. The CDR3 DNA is TGTGCCAGCAGAAAAATCGGGACTCTTTCCGGGGAGCTGTTTTTT. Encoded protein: CASRKIGTLSGELFF.

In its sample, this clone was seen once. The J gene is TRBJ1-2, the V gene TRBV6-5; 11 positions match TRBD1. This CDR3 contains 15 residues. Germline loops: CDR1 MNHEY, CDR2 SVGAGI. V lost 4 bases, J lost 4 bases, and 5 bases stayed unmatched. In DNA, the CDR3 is TGTGCCAGCAGTTCCCCGGACAGGGGGCTCTATGGCTACACCTTC. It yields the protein CASSSPDRGLYGYTF.